The 26 T cell receptor beta chains in this list originate from one sample, sequenced in a study of shared clonotypes between healthy human individuals (dated by TCRdb to 2019 to 2021). For the CD8 naive samples, CD45RO-negative cells were positively selected for CCR7, yielding a CD45RA+CCR7+ population from which TemRA cells were excluded. The library was produced with the immunoSEQ multiplex PCR assay. What TCRdb holds here is the immuneACCESS table cut down to in-frame rearrangements. Part of the clones is not present; checked against another copy, under half of the missing clones reflect an unresolved V gene, and the others are unexplained. This sample has about 750,000 clones in its table, and about 91% of those were observed once. Around 24% of the sample goes to the ten largest clones. Sequencing was carried out using naive CD8+ T cells sorted from blood. The cell subset or site tag for this specimen amounts to: CD45RA+CCR7+. The source of these receptors is a man aged 25 to 40 in good health.

Written as DNA, the CDR3 is TGTGCCAGCAGTTTTAAACAGGGGTCCGGGGGCTACACCTTC. Translated: CASSFKQGSGGYTF. The chain couples TRBV27 to TRBJ1-2; 7 bases line up with TRBD1. J lost 8 bases, V lost 3 bases, and 9 bases had no gene match. Germline V gene data show CDR1 as MNHEY and CDR2 as SMNVEV (reference sequence). The CDR3 contains 14 residues.

The chain uses TRBV19 and TRBJ1-2, with TRBD1 as a possible D gene (6 bases). Germline V gene lookup returns CDR1 LNHDA and CDR2 SQIVND (reference sequence). Trimming took 6 bases from V and 7 from J, leaving 18 bases between them. This CDR3 has 14 amino acids. CDR3: CASSQGGATFGYTF. The CDR3 DNA is TGTGCCAGTAGCCAAGGGGGGGCTACCTTTGGCTACACCTTC.

As regards this clone: The sample contains more than one DNA sequence encoding this CDR3. V usage is TRBV27 and J usage is TRBJ2-6; D gene uncertain. Trimming cost V 6 bases and J 0 bases, with 6 bases left between them. Per germline, CDR1 MNHEY and CDR2 SMNVEV (reference sequence). The CDR3 is 14 residues long. This chain's CDR3 is CASRPSSGANVLTF. In nucleotides, the CDR3 is TGTGCCAGCAGGCCGAGCTCTGGGGCCAACGTCCTGACTTTC.

The V and J genes are TRBV15 and TRBJ2-7; the match to TRBD2 covers 7 bases. The CDR3 runs to 16 residues. V gave up 0 bases and J gave up 1 base; unmatched junction bases: 6. Germline V gives CDR1 LNHNV, CDR2 YYDKDF (reference sequence). The CDR3: CATSRDRPSGSYEQYF. The DNA of the CDR3 is TGTGCCACCAGCAGAGATCGGCCTAGCGGATCCTACGAGCAGTACTTC.

The chain joins TRBV5-6 to TRBJ2-7; TRBD1 or TRBD2 may be the D gene (5 bases each). Trimming cost V 6 bases and J 3 bases, with 22 bases left between them. In germline, CDR1 is SGHDT, CDR2 YYEEEE. The length of the CDR3 is 16 residues. The chain's CDR3 is CASTKGVRTGIYEQYF. CDR3 sequence (DNA): TGTGCCAGCACCAAAGGGGTACGGACTGGCATCTACGAGCAGTACTTC.

The chain employs TRBV7-8 and TRBJ2-3, with D possibly being TRBD2 (6 bases). CDR1 is SGHVS, CDR2 FQNEAQ, per germline. The CDR3 length is 14 residues. The V end lost 4 bases, the J end lost 3 bases, and 11 bases lay between the germline ends. CDR3 in amino acids: CASSSWEVTDTQYF. CDR3 sequence (DNA): TGTGCCAGCAGCTCCTGGGAGGTAACAGATACGCAGTATTTT.

The V gene is TRBV7-9, the J gene TRBJ2-5; 8 bases are shared with TRBD2. V shed 8 bases and J 5 bases; nucleotides not matched to a gene: 4. The CDR3 runs 12 residues. CDR1 and CDR2 from the germline V gene are SEHNR and FQNEAQ (reference sequence). CDR3 in DNA: TGTGCCAGCCGCGGGGGGTCGGAGACCCAGTACTTC. It yields the protein CASRGGSETQYF.

This clone is classed as medium-sized. Other DNA sequences in this specimen translate into the identical CDR3. CDR3 protein: CASSDGTKSYNEQFF. CDR3 bases: TGTGCCAGCAGTGACGGGACAAAATCCTACAATGAGCAGTTCTTC. The V and J genes are TRBV6-4 and TRBJ2-1; D perhaps matches TRBD1 (6 bases). V was shortened by 2 bases and J by 1 base, with 9 bases between the two germline ends. Looked up from germline, CDR1 is MRHNA and CDR2 is SNTAGT. This CDR3 is built from 15 residues.

This chain connects TRBV10-1 to TRBJ2-1, with a possible D match to TRBD2 (5 bases). V was cut by 5 bases and J by 4 bases, with 9 bases left in between. CDR1 and CDR2 from the germline V gene are WNHNN and SYGVQD (reference sequence). The CDR3 covers 13 residues. This CDR3 reads CASSPGKYNEQFF. In DNA, the CDR3 is TGCGCCAGCAGTCCGGGGAAATACAATGAGCAGTTCTTC.

This clone was counted only a few times. This chain links TRBV18 with TRBJ2-2; 7 bases line up with TRBD2. The CDR3 sequence is 17 residues long. Germline CDR1 is KGHSH and CDR2 is LQKENI. The V and J ends lost 2 bases and 4 bases, in that order; junction bases with no gene match: 10. CDR3 amino acids: CASSPTSAGSTTGELFF. CDR3 sequence (DNA): TGTGCCAGCTCACCAACGTCAGCGGGATCTACCACCGGGGAGCTGTTTTTT.

The chain employs TRBV27 and TRBJ1-1; unclear D gene. Germline V gives CDR1 MNHEY, CDR2 SMNVEV (reference sequence). This CDR3 region has 13 residues. Trimming stripped 3 bases from V and 4 bases from J, with 9 bases between. DNA of the CDR3: TGTGCCAGCAGTTTTGGCGGGTTCACTGAAGCTTTCTTT. This codes for CASSFGGFTEAFF.

The V and J genes are TRBV28 and TRBJ2-3; 12 bases are shared with TRBD2. Germline lookup yields CDR1 MDHEN and CDR2 SYDVKM. Trimming cost V 2 bases and J 2 bases; bases outside gene matches: 8. The CDR3 runs to 18 residues. In DNA, the CDR3 is TGTGCCAGCAGTTTACAATCTAGCGGGAGGGCCTTCACAGATACGCAGTATTTT. Protein sequence: CASSLQSSGRAFTDTQYF.

This chain links TRBV27 with TRBJ1-2; unclear D gene. CDR1 MNHEY and CDR2 SMNVEV come from the germline V gene (reference sequence). The V end lost 0 bases, the J end lost 9 bases, and 14 bases lay between the germline ends. The CDR3 consists of 14 residues. The CDR3 DNA reads TGTGCCAGCAGTTTATCTGTACATTCAAGGAGCTACACCTTC. Residues: CASSLSVHSRSYTF.

The V call is TRBV18, the J call TRBJ2-3, with a possible D match to TRBD2 (6 bases). V was pared by 8 bases and J by 0 bases, with 27 bases between. This CDR3 contains 19 residues. The germline gives CDR1 KGHSH, CDR2 LQKENI. The CDR3 is CASPPSPGLRQISTDTQYF. CDR3 DNA sequence: TGTGCCAGCCCCCCCTCGCCGGGACTCAGACAGATTAGCACAGATACGCAGTATTTT.

This clone was picked up a small number of times. The chain carries TRBV19 and TRBJ1-5, with TRBD1 matching over 7 bases. CDR3 size: 15 residues. Germline V gene lookup returns CDR1 LNHDA and CDR2 SQIVND (reference sequence). Germline trimming cut 7 bases from V and 6 bases from J; bases unmatched to any gene: 12. The CDR3, as DNA: TGTGCCAGTAACTGGGACAGCTATTCCACTCAGCCCCAGCATTTT. It is translated as CASNWDSYSTQPQHF.

This clone appeared a few times. The V call is TRBV2, the J call TRBJ2-7, with D unresolved. CDR1 is SNHLY and CDR2 is FYNNEI in the germline V gene. The CDR3 sequence is 11 residues long. The V end lost 6 bases, the J end lost 5 bases, and 8 bases lay between the germline ends. For the CDR3, the DNA is TGTGCCAGCAGCCCAAGCCACGAGCAGTACTTC. Its protein is CASSPSHEQYF.

The chain has TRBV15 and TRBJ2-7; D gene uncertain. The CDR3 is made up of 15 amino acids. V was shortened by 0 bases and J by 3 bases, with 12 bases between the two germline ends. Germline V CDR1 and CDR2: LNHNV, YYDKDF (reference sequence). The CDR3 region is CATSRDDFRNYEQYF. DNA for the CDR3: TGTGCCACCAGCAGAGATGACTTCAGGAACTACGAGCAGTACTTC.

The V gene is TRBV4-3, the J gene TRBJ1-1, with TRBD1 as a possible D gene (6 bases). Germline CDR1 is LGHNA and CDR2 is YSLEER. V was shortened by 1 base and J by 4 bases, with 7 bases between the two germline ends. The CDR3 is made up of 13 amino acids. The CDR3 loop reads CASSQVGGTEAFF. In DNA form, the CDR3 reads TGCGCCAGCAGCCAAGTAGGGGGCACTGAAGCTTTCTTT.

This clone was counted between two and nine times. The chain is built from TRBV2 and TRBJ1-1; D unresolved. The CDR3 has 10 amino acids. Per the germline V gene, CDR1 is SNHLY and CDR2 is FYNNEI. Trimming took off 8 bases at V and 7 bases at J, with 8 bases between the two ends. CDR3: CASYNGEAFF. CDR3 sequence (DNA): TGTGCCAGCTACAACGGTGAAGCTTTCTTT.

The V call is TRBV6-1, the J call TRBJ1-2; a possible D gene is TRBD1 (5 bases). Germline CDR1 reads MNHNS; CDR2 reads SASEGT. Trimming pared 10 bases from V and 6 bases from J, leaving 12 bases between. This CDR3 is 11 amino acids long. The CDR3 is CANPEGDGYTF. CDR3 nucleotides: TGTGCCAACCCCGAAGGGGATGGCTACACCTTC.

The genes are TRBV27 and TRBJ2-3; D gene unclear. CDR1 is MNHEY and CDR2 is SMNVEV in the germline V gene (reference sequence). The CDR3 is 14 amino acids. V lost 2 bases and J 2 bases, leaving 8 bases between the germline ends. CDR3 in amino acids: CASSLQQTTDTQYF. CDR3 bases: TGTGCCAGCAGTTTACAACAGACCACAGATACGCAGTATTTT.

The chain has TRBV6-5 and TRBJ2-7; D perhaps matches TRBD1 (6 bases). Trimming took off 2 bases at V and 5 bases at J, with 10 bases between the two ends. The CDR3 has 13 amino acids. Germline V gene lookup returns CDR1 MNHEY and CDR2 SVGAGI. The CDR3 DNA reads TGTGCCAGCAGTTACGGGGGCCACCACGAGCAGTACTTC. Encoded protein: CASSYGGHHEQYF.

CDR3 sequence (DNA): TGTGCCAGCAGTGTTAGCGGAGGGACCTACAATGAGCAGTTCTTC. It yields the protein CASSVSGGTYNEQFF. This sequence joins TRBV2 and TRBJ2-1; possible D gene TRBD2, 6 bases. V lost 4 bases and J lost 2, with 12 bases in between. From germline, CDR1 is SNHLY and CDR2 FYNNEI. This CDR3 comprises 15 residues.

The rearrangement uses TRBV11-3 and TRBJ2-7; either TRBD1 or TRBD2 may fit D (5 bases each). This CDR3 is 13 amino acids long. Germline CDR1 is SGHNT and CDR2 is YENEEA. Trimming cost V 3 bases and J 6 bases, with 12 bases left between them. CDR3 DNA sequence: TGTGCCAGCAGCTTGGTAGGGACGGGCGAGCAGTACTTC. Translation: CASSLVGTGEQYF.

This chain connects TRBV7-6 to TRBJ2-1; weak D call: TRBD2 (5 bases). V was clipped by 6 bases and J by 2 bases, with 17 bases between them. The CDR3 consists of 16 residues. Germline CDR1 is SGHVS and CDR2 is FNYEAQ. The CDR3 spells CASRAAGPRAYNEQFF. The CDR3 DNA follows: TGTGCCAGCAGAGCGGCGGGCCCGAGGGCCTACAATGAGCAGTTCTTC.

This rearrangement joins TRBV7-6 to TRBJ2-1; 11 bases align to TRBD2. This CDR3 spans 20 amino acids. Germline CDR1 is SGHVS and CDR2 is FNYEAQ. V trimming: 5 bases; J trimming: 4 bases; junction bases outside the gene matches: 19. CDR3 coding DNA: TGTGCCAGCAGCCCGCACCCCACTAGCGGGAGTATAAGCGAATACAATGAGCAGTTCTTC. Its translation: CASSPHPTSGSISEYNEQFF.